What follows is one T cell receptor (beta chain) and its context. The sample comes from a study of cytomegalovirus exposure and HLA in healthy donors. Study-wide context: A preliminary data release comprised 80 million or so unique TCRs obtained from HLA-typed donors.

CDR1 and CDR2 from the germline V gene are MDHEN and SYDVKM. The CDR3 has 14 amino acids. V was cut by 3 bases and J by 5 bases, with 11 bases left in between. Researchers ran the PCR with 60 Vbeta and 13 Jbeta primers. In the original analysis: It was a later analysis that counted 83 million or so unique TCR beta chains, of which around 11 million were shared. TCRdb keeps only in-frame clones here, not all; method: immunoSEQ multiplex PCR. V, J and clone size reflect that table, while D and trimming were determined from the DNA. Of about 200,000 clones in the sample, about 87% were seen once. This receptor was identified in a woman younger than 35 in good health and CMV-seronegative. Sample: PBMCs. This chain joins TRBV28 and TRBJ1-5; D unclear. DNA for the CDR3: TGTGCCAGCAGTTTGGTCAACCGGTATCAGCCCCAGCATTTT. Encoded protein: CASSLVNRYQPQHF.